The 5 T cell receptor beta chains given below trace back to one sample, sequenced in a study of technical replicates of blood from several donors. Measured with immunoSEQ multiplex PCR; TCRdb has only the in-frame clones, and not every one. This sample has tens of thousands of clones, with approximately 87% found just once. The material sequenced was PBMCs. The receptors were sampled from a human donor in good health. Some clones in this sample may be carry-over from other donors' samples.

A single count supports this clone. The chain has TRBV7-9 and TRBJ2-3; TRBD2 matches 7 bases. With 4 bases clipped from V and 0 bases from J, the junction kept 7 bases outside the gene matches. Per germline, CDR1 SEHNR and CDR2 FQNEAQ (reference sequence). This CDR3 contains 16 residues. The CDR3: CASSSSGRASTDTQYF. The CDR3 coding sequence is TGTGCCAGCAGCTCCTCAGGGAGGGCCAGCACAGATACGCAGTATTTT.

The genes are TRBV27 and TRBJ1-6; 7 nucleotides align to TRBD1. J lost 7 bases, V lost 6 bases, and 6 bases had no gene match. In germline, CDR1 is MNHEY, CDR2 SMNVEV (reference sequence). This CDR3 comprises 14 residues. The CDR3 loop is CASSPQGENSPLHF. CDR3 coding DNA: TGTGCCAGCAGCCCTCAGGGGGAAAATTCACCCCTCCACTTT.

The chain links TRBV30 to TRBJ2-7; 10 positions match TRBD1. The trim removed 5 bases at V and 5 bases at J, leaving 12 bases unmatched. This CDR3 is 15 amino acids long. From germline, CDR1 is GTSNPN and CDR2 SVGIG (reference sequence). CDR3 amino acids: CAWAPGTGVFDEQYF. DNA of the CDR3: TGTGCCTGGGCCCCCGGGACAGGGGTTTTCGACGAGCAGTACTTC. Variable domain in full (rest from reference TRBV30 and TRBJ2-7): SQTIHQWPATLVQPVGSPLSLECTVEGTSNPNLYWYRQAAGRGLQLLFYSVGIGQISSEVPQNLSASRPQDRQFILSSKKLLLSDSGFYLCAWAPGTGVFDEQYFGPGTRLTVT.

The rearrangement uses TRBV12-2 and TRBJ2-3; no DNA check was done on the table's D call, TRBD2. TRBV12-2 is a known pseudogene. The CDR3 has 15 amino acids. CDR3 bases: TGTGCAAGTCGCTTAGCGTCGGGGGACGGTGATACGCAGTATTTT. Translating it yields CASRLASGDGDTQYF.

This clone appeared once. This chain connects TRBV4-1 to TRBJ1-5; no reliable D call. Germline CDR1 is MGHRA and CDR2 is YSYEKL. V was shortened by 0 bases and J by 2 bases, with 14 bases between the two germline ends. This CDR3 spans 17 amino acids. The CDR3 spells CASSQDLEERGNQPQHF. In DNA, the CDR3 is TGCGCCAGCAGCCAAGATCTTGAAGAACGGGGCAATCAGCCCCAGCATTTT.